The 2 T cell receptor beta chains presented below share a single source sample, sequenced in a study of beta chain features in type 1 diabetes. The isolated RNA, all of it, was reverse transcribed, so expressed TCRB transcripts were what got sequenced. Assay used: immunoSEQ multiplex PCR; TCRdb lists only in-frame clones, some missing. The sample yields about 620,000 clones, about 14% seen once. The source material was naive CD4+ T cells from blood. The source is a man younger than 30 in good health.

The V call is TRBV7-7, the J call TRBJ2-7, with 14 bases that match TRBD2. Trimming at V came to 5 bases and at J to 6 bases, leaving 6 bases not matched to a gene. The CDR3 contains 15 residues. CDR1 and CDR2 (germline): SSHAT, FNYEAQ (reference sequence). Here the CDR3 DNA reads TGTGCCAGCAGCCCATTGGGACTAGCGGGAGCCGAGCAGTACTTC. This sequence encodes CASSPLGLAGAEQYF.

This clone was observed a handful of times. The chain uses TRBV7-9 and TRBJ1-6; TRBD1 agrees at 12 bases. The junction had 7 bases not matched to a gene; V was cut back by 5 bases and J by 11 bases. The V gene's germline CDR1 is SEHNR and CDR2 FQNEAQ (reference sequence). The CDR3 has 15 residues. This chain's CDR3 is CASSAGQGATAPLHF. Here the CDR3 DNA reads TGTGCCAGCAGCGCGGGACAGGGGGCGACGGCACCCCTCCACTTT.